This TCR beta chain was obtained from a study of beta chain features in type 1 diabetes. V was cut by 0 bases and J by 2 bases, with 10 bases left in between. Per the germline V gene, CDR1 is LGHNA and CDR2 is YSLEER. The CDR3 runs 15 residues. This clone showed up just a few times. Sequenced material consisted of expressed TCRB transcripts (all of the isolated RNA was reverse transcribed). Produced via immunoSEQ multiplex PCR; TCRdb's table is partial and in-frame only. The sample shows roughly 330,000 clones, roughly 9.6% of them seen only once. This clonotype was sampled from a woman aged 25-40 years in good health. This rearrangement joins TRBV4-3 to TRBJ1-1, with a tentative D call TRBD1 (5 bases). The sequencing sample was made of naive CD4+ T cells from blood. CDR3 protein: CASSQEGAGNTEAFF. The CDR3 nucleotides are TGCGCCAGCAGCCAAGAAGGGGCCGGAAACACTGAAGCTTTCTTT.